A single sample gave rise to the 18 T cell receptor beta chains below, sequenced in a study of graft-versus-host responses after intestinal transplantation. These receptors are not linked to any known antigen. Produced via immunoSEQ multiplex PCR; TCRdb's table is partial and in-frame only. The sample lists approximately 82,000 clones, roughly 93% seen once, with about 1.1% in the top ten. The material sequenced was unstimulated CD8+ T cells sorted from spleen or lymph node cells, taken before transplant. All receptors come from a human donor who was the organ donor for an intestinal transplant.

The rearrangement uses TRBV13 and TRBJ1-1; 8 bases fit TRBD1. Germline CDR1 PRHDT, CDR2 FYEKMQ (reference sequence). J gave up 5 bases and V 5 bases, and 10 bases lay outside the gene matches. The CDR3 extends over 15 amino acids. The CDR3 nucleotides are TGTGCCAGCAGCCAGTCCAGGGGGCGCGGAACTGAAGCTTTCTTT. Its protein product is CASSQSRGRGTEAFF.

The chain combines TRBV7-9 with TRBJ1-2; unclear D gene. Per the germline V gene, CDR1 is SEHNR and CDR2 is FQNEAQ (reference sequence). V lost 5 bases, J lost 10 bases, and 17 bases lay in between. CDR3 size: 13 residues. Here the CDR3 reads CASSETPGNHYTF. CDR3 nucleotides: TGTGCCAGCAGCGAAACGCCGGGGAATCACTACACCTTC.

To note about this clone: The germline gene is not matched at one end of the junction; a read error may be the cause. The rearrangement joins TRBV23-1 to TRBJ2-4, with TRBD1 as a possible D gene (5 bases). TRBV23-1 is labeled an ORF, and its function is uncertain. The CDR3 runs 12 residues. CDR3 coding DNA: TGCGCCAGCAGTCAATTTCTCCAGGGAATGGAGTTC. As protein: CASSQFLQGMEF.

The J gene is TRBJ2-2, the V gene TRBV4-3, with D possibly being TRBD1 (5 bases). This CDR3 spans 13 amino acids. V lost 3 bases and J lost 6, with 8 bases in between. Looked up from germline, CDR1 is LGHNA and CDR2 is YSLEER. The CDR3 here is CASSQGLPGELFF. CDR3 DNA: TGCGCCAGCAGCCAGGGGCTACCCGGGGAGCTGTTTTTT.

The chain is built from TRBV13 and TRBJ2-3; 8 bases are shared with TRBD2. This CDR3 region has 14 residues. V dropped 5 bases and J dropped 4; count of bases not matched to a gene: 5. Per the germline V gene, CDR1 is PRHDT and CDR2 is FYEKMQ (reference sequence). The CDR3, as DNA: TGTGCCAGCAGCCGGACGACTAGCGCAGATACGCAGTATTTT. It translates to CASSRTTSADTQYF. Using reference TRBV13 and TRBJ2-3 for the parts outside the CDR3, the full variable domain is AAGVIQSPRHLIKEKRETATLKCYPIPRHDTVYWYQQGPGQDPQFLISFYEKMQSDKGSIPDRFSAQQFSDYHSELNMSSLELGDSALYFCASSRTTSADTQYFGPGTRLTVL.

The genes are TRBV6-4 and TRBJ2-5; 8 positions agree with TRBD2. V dropped 6 bases and J dropped 1; count of bases not matched to a gene: 7. CDR1 MRHNA and CDR2 SNTAGT come from the germline V gene. CDR3 length equals 15 residues. CDR3 sequence: CASSGRTSCQETQYF. In nucleotides, the CDR3 is TGTGCCAGCAGCGGACGGACTAGCTGCCAAGAGACCCAGTACTTC.

The chain has TRBV27 and TRBJ2-7, with D unclear. The V and J ends lost 8 bases and 2 bases respectively, with 10 bases between them. The CDR3 length is 12 residues. CDR1 is MNHEY and CDR2 is SMNVEV in the germline V gene (reference sequence). The CDR3 spells CASWSRTYEQYF. CDR3 in DNA: TGTGCCAGCTGGAGCCGGACCTACGAGCAGTACTTC.

The chain joins TRBV7-9 to TRBJ1-1, with 7 positions matching TRBD1. V dropped 6 bases and J dropped 2; count of bases not matched to a gene: 6. The CDR3 covers 14 residues. Germline CDR1 and CDR2: SEHNR and FQNEAQ (reference sequence). CDR3 nucleotides: TGTGCCAGCAGACCAGGGACAGCTAACACTGAAGCTTTCTTT. Residues: CASRPGTANTEAFF.

The rearrangement uses TRBV9 and TRBJ2-1; 9 bases align to TRBD2. The germline V gene has CDR1 SGDLS and CDR2 YYNGEE. V lost 3 bases to trimming and J lost 0 bases; unmatched junction nucleotides: 4. There are 16 residues in the CDR3. CDR3 coding DNA: TGTGCCAGCAGCGAGGTGGGACTAGCCTCCTACAATGAGCAGTTCTTC. It translates to CASSEVGLASYNEQFF.

The chain links TRBV27 to TRBJ2-7, with 11 bases aligning to TRBD2. Germline values: CDR1 MNHEY, CDR2 SMNVEV (reference sequence). The CDR3 sequence is 14 residues long. Trimming cost V 8 bases and J 2 bases; bases outside gene matches: 5. The CDR3 loop reads CASGLAGQTYEQYF. CDR3 in DNA: TGTGCCAGCGGACTAGCGGGCCAAACCTACGAGCAGTACTTC.

This clone was seen only once. This chain connects TRBV6-1 to TRBJ2-7; D is ambiguous. Germline-derived CDR1 and CDR2 are MNHNS and SASEGT. There are 13 residues in the CDR3. V shed 8 bases and J shed 6 bases, with 17 bases lying between them. The chain's CDR3 is CASSPTRSGEQYF. The CDR3 DNA is TGTGCCAGCTCTCCCACCCGGTCCGGCGAGCAGTACTTC.

This chain joins TRBV19 and TRBJ1-6; D gene unclear. This CDR3 region has 16 residues. Germline CDR1 and CDR2: LNHDA and SQIVND (reference sequence). Trimming shortened V by 5 bases and J by 7 bases, and 18 bases separated the two germline ends. CDR3 in amino acids: CASSSLPVAPNSPLHF. CDR3 DNA: TGTGCCAGTAGTTCCCTCCCGGTAGCGCCCAATTCACCCCTCCACTTT.

This chain joins TRBV27 and TRBJ2-5, with 7 bases fitting TRBD2. After removal of 5 bases from V and 0 bases from J, the junction contained 9 bases not matched to a gene. This CDR3 has 16 amino acids. The V gene's germline CDR1 is MNHEY and CDR2 SMNVEV (reference sequence). CDR3 bases: TGTGCCAGCAGTCCGGAGCCAGCGGGATACCAAGAGACCCAGTACTTC. Residues: CASSPEPAGYQETQYF.

The V call is TRBV5-1, the J call TRBJ2-2, with D tentatively TRBD2 (6 bases). This CDR3 spans 15 amino acids. V lost 0 bases and J lost 1, with 7 bases in between. Germline loops: CDR1 SGHRS, CDR2 YFSETQ. CDR3: CASSLVRGNTGELFF. As DNA, the CDR3 is TGCGCCAGCAGCTTGGTGCGGGGGAACACCGGGGAGCTGTTTTTT.

The J gene is TRBJ2-7, the V gene TRBV5-1; 7 bases match TRBD2. CDR3 length: 14 amino acids. Looked up from germline, CDR1 is SGHRS and CDR2 is YFSETQ. J gave up 2 bases and V 4 bases, and 6 bases lay outside the gene matches. The CDR3 DNA reads as TGCGCCAGCAGCCCTATGAGCGGGGCCTACGAGCAGTACTTC. As protein: CASSPMSGAYEQYF. The whole variable domain, remainder taken from reference TRBV5-1 and TRBJ2-7, is KAGVTQTPRYLIKTRGQQVTLSCSPISGHRSVSWYQQTPGQGLQFLFEYFSETQRNKGNFPGRFSGRQFSNSRSEMNVSTLELGDSALYLCASSPMSGAYEQYFGPGTRLTVT.

The chain couples TRBV27 to TRBJ2-2, with D tentatively TRBD2 (6 bases). Germline V CDR1 and CDR2: MNHEY, SMNVEV (reference sequence). The CDR3 sequence is 17 residues long. Trimming took 2 bases from V and 4 from J, leaving 17 bases between them. CDR3 nucleotide sequence: TGTGCCAGCAGTTTAACTGAGCCCGTGGGAGGCACCGGGGAGCTGTTTTTT. Protein sequence: CASSLTEPVGGTGELFF.

This chain uses TRBV6-1 with TRBJ2-1, with 8 bases that match TRBD2. The CDR3 sequence is 15 residues long. The ends lost 1 base at V and 3 bases at J; junction bases unmatched: 2. Germline values: CDR1 MNHNS, CDR2 SASEGT. The CDR3 DNA sequence: TGTGCCAGCAGTGAAGGGACTAGCAGCTACAATGAGCAGTTCTTC. It yields the protein CASSEGTSSYNEQFF.

The rearrangement links TRBV5-4 to TRBJ2-7; 9 bases agree with TRBD2. After removal of 8 bases from V and 7 bases from J, the junction contained 13 bases not matched to a gene. CDR3 length: 14 amino acids. Germline V lookup: CDR1 SGHNT, CDR2 YYREEE (reference sequence). The CDR3 loop is CASGFLAGGREQYF. CDR3 DNA sequence: TGTGCCAGTGGGTTTCTGGCGGGAGGGCGAGAGCAGTACTTC.